The present TCR beta chain was sequenced within a study of CD8+ T cells in alopecia areata. Study-wide findings and caveats: Scalp samples also contribute reads from the resident alphabeta T cells found in normal skin.

Remarks on this clone: Its antigen is currently unknown.

cDNA serving as the sequencing template came from extracted, reverse transcribed RNA. Clones were sequenced by immunoSEQ multiplex PCR, and TCRdb holds only the in-frame ones, with some missing. The sample lists fewer than 150,000 clones, roughly 68% occurring once. This TCR was recovered from a human donor in good health. Source material: CD4+ T cells sorted from blood.

The CDR3 DNA is TGCAGCGTTGGTGGGACAAATAGCAATCAGCCCCAGCATTTT. Translation gives CSVGGTNSNQPQHF. The chain combines TRBV29-1 with TRBJ1-5; the D gene is possibly TRBD1 (6 bases). Germline V gene lookup returns CDR1 SQVTM and CDR2 ANQGSEA. Trimming removed 4 bases from V and 0 bases from J, with 10 bases in between. The CDR3 is made up of 14 amino acids.